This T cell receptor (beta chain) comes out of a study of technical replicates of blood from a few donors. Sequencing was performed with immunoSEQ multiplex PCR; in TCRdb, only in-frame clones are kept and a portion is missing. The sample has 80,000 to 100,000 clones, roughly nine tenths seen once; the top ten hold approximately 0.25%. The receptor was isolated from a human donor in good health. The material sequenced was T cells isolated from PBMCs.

For the CDR3, the DNA is TGTGCCAGCAGCACACAGGGACGGCGCGAGCAGTACTTC. Encoded protein: CASSTQGRREQYF. The chain carries TRBV7-9 and TRBJ2-7; D possibly corresponds to TRBD1 (6 bases). Germline V gene data show CDR1 as SEHNR and CDR2 as FQNEAQ (reference sequence). V shed 5 bases and J shed 6 bases, with 14 bases lying between them. The CDR3 sequence is 13 residues long.